This passage covers 6 T cell receptor beta chains from one sample sequenced in a study of CXCR3-negative and CXCR3-positive naive CD8 T cells. The study made its TRB cDNA libraries by 5' RACE, adding UMI labels. TCRdb reprocessed the 5' RACE reads; each CDR3 protein has one entry and no DNA is given. The listing contains roughly 45,000 distinct CDR3 sequences. The sample taken for sequencing was naive CXCR3- CD8+ T cells from blood. The subset: CD45RO-CCR7+CD27+CD95- naive CD8+ T cells lacking CXCR3 (TNR3-). The receptors originated from a human donor in good health. Some clones in this sample may be carry-over from other donors' samples.

The chain couples TRBV28 to TRBJ1-2; the D call of TRBD1 rests on TCRdb alone, since no DNA is present to check it. CDR1 and CDR2 (germline): MDHEN, SYDVKM. CDR3 length equals 14 residues. The CDR3 reads CASSSTLGYYGYTF.

V gene TRBV6-5 combines with J gene TRBJ2-1; as DNA is missing, the TRBD2 call by TCRdb cannot be tested. There are 16 residues in the CDR3. The germline V gene encodes CDR1 MNHEY and CDR2 SVGAGI. The CDR3 sequence: CASSTMLRDPHDEQFF.

The J gene is TRBJ1-2, the V gene TRBV20-1. CDR3 length equals 15 residues. Per germline, CDR1 DFQATT and CDR2 SNEGSKA (reference sequence). The CDR3 here is CSARDQAAKVYGYTF.

This chain links TRBV7-9 with TRBJ2-3. CDR3 length equals 14 residues. Germline CDR1 reads SEHNR; CDR2 reads FQNEAQ (reference sequence). The CDR3 sequence is CASSLVPVRDTQYF. Full variable domain (missing parts from reference TRBV7-9 and TRBJ2-3): DTGVSQNPRHKITKRGQNVTFRCDPISEHNRLYWYRQTLGQGPEFLTYFQNEAQLEKSRLLSDRFSAERPKGSFSTLEIQRTEQGDSAMYLCASSLVPVRDTQYFGPGTRLTVL.

The chain recombines TRBV21-1 with TRBJ2-7; the TCRdb D gene call, TRBD2, has no DNA to confirm it. TRBV21-1 corresponds to a pseudogene. This CDR3 is 14 amino acids long. The CDR3 loop is CASSKAEVEVEQYF.

The V call is TRBV29-1, the J call TRBJ2-2; absent DNA, TCRdb's TRBD2 call cannot be checked. This CDR3 spans 16 amino acids. Germline CDR1 SQVTM, CDR2 ANQGSEA. The CDR3 protein is CSVIRLEGSNTGELFF.